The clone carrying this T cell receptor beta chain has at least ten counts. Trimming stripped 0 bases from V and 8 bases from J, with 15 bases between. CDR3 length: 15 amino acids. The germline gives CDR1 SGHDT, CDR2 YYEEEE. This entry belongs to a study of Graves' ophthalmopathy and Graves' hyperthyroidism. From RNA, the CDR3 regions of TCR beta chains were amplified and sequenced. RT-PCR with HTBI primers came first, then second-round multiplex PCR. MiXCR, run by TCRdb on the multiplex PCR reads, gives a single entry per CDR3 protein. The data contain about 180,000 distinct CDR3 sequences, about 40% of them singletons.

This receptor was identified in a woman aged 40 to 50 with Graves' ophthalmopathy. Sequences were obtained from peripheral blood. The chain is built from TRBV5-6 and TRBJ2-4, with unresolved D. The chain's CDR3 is CASSLVEEPRYIQYF. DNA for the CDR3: TGTGCCAGCAGCTTGGTTGAAGAACCCCGGTACATTCAGTACTTC.